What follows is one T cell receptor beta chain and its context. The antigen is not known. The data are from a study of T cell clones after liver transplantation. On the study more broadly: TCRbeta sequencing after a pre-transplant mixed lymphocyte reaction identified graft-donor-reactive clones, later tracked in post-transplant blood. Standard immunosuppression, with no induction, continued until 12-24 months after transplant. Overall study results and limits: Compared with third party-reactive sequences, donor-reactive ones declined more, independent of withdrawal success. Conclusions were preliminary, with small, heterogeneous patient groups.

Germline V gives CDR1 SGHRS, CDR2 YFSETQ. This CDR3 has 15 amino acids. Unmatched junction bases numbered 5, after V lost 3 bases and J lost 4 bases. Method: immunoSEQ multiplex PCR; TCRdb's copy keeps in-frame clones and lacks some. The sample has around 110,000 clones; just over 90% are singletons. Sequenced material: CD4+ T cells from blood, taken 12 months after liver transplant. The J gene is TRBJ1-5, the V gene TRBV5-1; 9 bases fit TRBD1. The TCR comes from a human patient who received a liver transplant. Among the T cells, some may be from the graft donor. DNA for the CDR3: TGCGCCAGCAGCTCCGGGACAGGGTTGAATCAGCCCCAGCATTTT. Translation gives CASSSGTGLNQPQHF.